Listed here are 18 T cell receptor beta chains from one sample, sequenced in a study of T cell changes during pregnancy in multiple sclerosis. The method was immunoSEQ multiplex PCR; TCRdb's version includes in-frame clones alone and lacks a portion of them. The sample shows 60,000 to 90,000 clones, about 93% of them seen only once. The sequenced sample was peripheral blood, obtained after pregnancy. These receptors were obtained from a female donor in good health, enrolled as a control in a pregnancy study.

The chain combines TRBV6-1 with TRBJ2-5; D unclear. Looked up from germline, CDR1 is MNHNS and CDR2 is SASEGT. V shed 10 bases and J shed 2 bases, with 20 bases lying between them. There are 15 residues in the CDR3. CDR3 amino acids: CATSKVAEPQETQYF. In DNA form, the CDR3 reads TGTGCCACCTCGAAAGTGGCAGAACCGCAAGAGACCCAGTACTTC.

J is TRBJ2-1 and V is TRBV9; 11 bases are shared with TRBD2. Germline V gene lookup returns CDR1 SGDLS and CDR2 YYNGEE. Trimming removed 3 bases from V and 8 bases from J; junction bases left unmatched: 10. The CDR3 is made up of 16 amino acids. The CDR3 region has the DNA TGTGCCAGCAGCGCCGGAACTAGCGGGAGATCCGATGAGCAGTTCTTC. As protein: CASSAGTSGRSDEQFF.

The rearrangement links TRBV2 to TRBJ1-2, with TRBD1 matching over 7 bases. Trimming took 7 bases from V and 6 from J; bases not matched to a gene: 17. The germline V gene has CDR1 SNHLY and CDR2 FYNNEI. The CDR3 sequence is 16 residues long. DNA for the CDR3: TGTGCCAGCACCGGTCTAGGGACAGTCGGAGGTCATGGCTACACCTTC. Its translation is CASTGLGTVGGHGYTF.

The chain recombines TRBV6-5 with TRBJ2-2, with D perhaps matching TRBD2 (6 bases). The CDR3 runs to 14 residues. V lost 6 bases and J 5 bases, leaving 13 bases between the germline ends. In germline, CDR1 is MNHEY, CDR2 SVGAGI. CDR3 in amino acids: CASRRDGLTGELFF. The DNA of the CDR3 is TGTGCCAGCAGGCGGGACGGACTAACCGGGGAGCTGTTTTTT.

The genes are TRBV5-4 and TRBJ2-5; D is unresolved. Germline V CDR1 and CDR2: SGHNT, YYREEE (reference sequence). Trimming took 2 bases from V and 1 from J, leaving 6 bases between them. The CDR3 extends over 13 amino acids. This chain's CDR3 is CASSFGSQETQYF. CDR3 sequence (DNA): TGTGCCAGCAGCTTCGGGTCCCAAGAGACCCAGTACTTC.

V usage is TRBV7-9 and J usage is TRBJ1-2; weak D call: TRBD1 (6 bases). The germline gives CDR1 SEHNR, CDR2 FQNEAQ (reference sequence). The CDR3 has 14 amino acids. V was trimmed by 1 base and J by 4 bases, leaving 10 bases between them. The CDR3 nucleotides read TGTGCCAGCAGCTTAGTGGCAGGGGCCTATGGCTACACCTTC. Amino acid sequence: CASSLVAGAYGYTF.

The V call is TRBV6-5, the J call TRBJ1-2; TRBD1 matches at 7 bases. Germline values: CDR1 MNHEY, CDR2 SVGAGI. The V segment lost 4 bases and the J segment 0 bases; nucleotides outside the gene matches: 5. CDR3 length: 15 residues. CDR3 bases: TGTGCCAGCAGTTTGGGGACAGTCTCTAACTATGGCTACACCTTC. It translates to CASSLGTVSNYGYTF.

The V and J genes are TRBV4-1 and TRBJ2-1; 12 bases align to TRBD1. From germline, CDR1 is MGHRA and CDR2 YSYEKL. There are 16 residues in the CDR3. With V trimmed by 2 bases and J by 8 bases, 7 bases remained unmatched. Written as DNA, the CDR3 is TGCGCCAGCAGCCAAATCCCGGGACAGGGGGCAGATGAGCAGTTCTTC. Its protein product is CASSQIPGQGADEQFF.

The rearrangement uses TRBV5-1 and TRBJ2-7; D remains unclear. Germline V gene sequence: CDR1 SGHRS, CDR2 YFSETQ. This CDR3 spans 11 amino acids. V was cut by 4 bases and J by 5 bases, with 7 bases left in between. In DNA form, the CDR3 reads TGCGCCAGCAGCAGTGAGAACGAGCAGTACTTC. Amino acids: CASSSENEQYF.

The J gene is TRBJ2-1, the V gene TRBV30, with 11 positions matching TRBD2. Trimming at V came to 3 bases and at J to 4 bases, leaving 8 bases not matched to a gene. The CDR3 contains 16 residues. The germline CDR1 and CDR2 sequences are GTSNPN and SVGIG (reference sequence). This CDR3 reads CAWRLAGATVYNEQFF. In DNA, the CDR3 is TGTGCCTGGAGACTAGCGGGAGCGACGGTTTACAATGAGCAGTTCTTC. The whole variable domain, filled in from reference TRBV30 and TRBJ2-1, reads SQTIHQWPATLVQPVGSPLSLECTVEGTSNPNLYWYRQAAGRGLQLLFYSVGIGQISSEVPQNLSASRPQDRQFILSSKKLLLSDSGFYLCAWRLAGATVYNEQFFGPGTRLTVL.

The rearrangement joins TRBV7-9 to TRBJ1-2; D possibly corresponds to TRBD1 (6 bases). Germline V CDR1 and CDR2: SEHNR, FQNEAQ (reference sequence). The CDR3 covers 15 residues. V gave up 1 base and J gave up 8 bases, with 17 bases separating them. The CDR3, as DNA: TGTGCCAGCAGCTTAGGACAGGCCTTCTTAGGGGGCTACACCTTC. Translating gives CASSLGQAFLGGYTF.

This clone was found once. This chain joins TRBV9 and TRBJ2-3; a possible D gene is TRBD2 (6 bases). The V gene lost 0 bases and the J gene lost 0 bases, with 8 bases spanning the gap. In germline, CDR1 is SGDLS, CDR2 YYNGEE. The CDR3 runs to 15 residues. DNA of the CDR3: TGTGCCAGCAGCGTAGACGGGAGAAGCACAGATACGCAGTATTTT. This encodes CASSVDGRSTDTQYF.

The chain joins TRBV6-5 to TRBJ1-4; 10 bases match TRBD1. The V and J ends lost 5 bases and 11 bases, in that order; junction bases with no gene match: 5. Germline V gene data show CDR1 as MNHEY and CDR2 as SVGAGI. CDR3 size: 13 residues. The CDR3 bases are TGTGCCAGCAGTACGGGGGACAGGGGTAAACTGTTTTTT. This codes for CASSTGDRGKLFF.

This chain links TRBV5-1 with TRBJ2-3; perhaps TRBD1 as D (5 bases). Looked up from germline, CDR1 is SGHRS and CDR2 is YFSETQ. Between the trimmed V and J ends, which lost 1 base and 4 bases, there was a span of 16 bases. The CDR3 has 16 residues. The CDR3 loop is CASSLWGGLGADTQYF. For the CDR3, the DNA is TGCGCCAGCAGCTTGTGGGGTGGTCTAGGGGCAGATACGCAGTATTTT.

The chain is built from TRBV6-1 and TRBJ1-1, with 8 bases identical to TRBD1. The germline V gene has CDR1 MNHNS and CDR2 SASEGT. V shed 8 bases and J 4 bases; nucleotides not matched to a gene: 6. The CDR3 runs to 13 residues. Here the CDR3 reads CASSGGWVTEAFF. CDR3 bases: TGTGCCAGCTCAGGGGGCTGGGTCACTGAAGCTTTCTTT.

This clone was seen only once. CDR3 coding DNA: TGCGCCAGCAGCCCGACGGGGGTATTTGCTTTCTTT. As protein: CASSPTGVFAFF. The genes are TRBV5-1 and TRBJ1-1; D perhaps matches TRBD1 (5 bases). Germline CDR1 is SGHRS and CDR2 is YFSETQ. Between the trimmed V and J ends, which lost 4 bases and 11 bases, there was a span of 15 bases. CDR3 length equals 12 residues.

The chain joins TRBV5-1 to TRBJ2-7; TRBD2 matches 12 bases. The CDR3 extends over 15 amino acids. Per the germline V gene, CDR1 is SGHRS and CDR2 is YFSETQ. V shed 2 bases, J shed 4 bases, and the junction held 4 bases outside the gene matches. For the CDR3, the DNA is TGCGCCAGCAGCTTCCTAGCGGGAGGGGAATACGAGCAGTACTTC. Protein product: CASSFLAGGEYEQYF.

The chain links TRBV5-6 to TRBJ2-4; D is perhaps TRBD1 (6 bases). This CDR3 has 17 amino acids. The germline V gene encodes CDR1 SGHDT and CDR2 YYEEEE. V dropped 4 bases and J dropped 1 base, with 18 bases sitting between them. CDR3: CASSPTGQGIAKNIQYF. As DNA, the CDR3 is TGTGCCAGCAGCCCGACGGGGCAGGGGATCGCCAAAAACATTCAGTACTTC. The full variable domain, with the rest looked up from reference TRBV5-6 and TRBJ2-4, is DAGVTQSPTHLIKTRGQQVTLRCSPKSGHDTVSWYQQALGQGPQFIFQYYEEEERQRGNFPDRFSGHQFPNYSSELNVNALLLGDSALYLCASSPTGQGIAKNIQYFGAGTRLSVL.